The next 25 T cell receptor beta chains were all read from a single sample in a study of T cells in Graves' hyperthyroidism and ophthalmopathy. The source material, RNA transcripts, was used to amplify TCR beta CDR3 regions. First-round RT-PCR targeting the TCR CDR3 was performed with the HTBI primer set. TCRdb itself ran the multiplex PCR reads through MiXCR, one entry per CDR3 protein. The data contain some 600,000 distinct CDR3 sequences, about 15% of them singletons. The source material was blood. These receptors were taken from a woman in her twenties or thirties with Graves' hyperthyroidism that later progressed to Graves' ophthalmopathy.

This clonotype was seen ten or more times. The V call is TRBV24-1, the J call TRBJ2-2, with 7 bases lining up with TRBD2. The CDR3 runs 14 residues. CDR1 KGHDR and CDR2 SFDVKD come from the germline V gene. Trimming cost V 8 bases and J 4 bases; bases outside gene matches: 6. CDR3 coding DNA: TGTGCCACCACTAGCGGAGAGGTCACCGGGGAGCTGTTTTTT. Amino acids: CATTSGEVTGELFF.

This clonotype has a handful of counts. This chain connects TRBV14 to TRBJ2-7; D gene unclear. Germline-derived CDR1 and CDR2 are SGHDN and FVKESK. The V end was cut by 1 base, the J end by 5 bases, with 15 bases between. This CDR3 comprises 15 residues. The CDR3 DNA sequence: TGTGCCAGCAGCCAAGTTTTGTCCGGGTGCCACGAGCAGTACTTC. Translated, it gives CASSQVLSGCHEQYF. The variable domain in full, completed from reference TRBV14 and TRBJ2-7, reads EAGVTQFPSHSVIEKGQTVTLRCDPISGHDNLYWYRRVMGKEIKFLLHFVKESKQDESGMPNNRFLAERTGGTYSTLKVQPAELEDSGVYFCASSQVLSGCHEQYFGPGTRLTVT.

This clonotype was recorded many times. This chain joins TRBV30 and TRBJ2-1; 7 positions match TRBD2. The CDR3 contains 15 residues. The germline CDR1 and CDR2 sequences are GTSNPN and SVGIG (reference sequence). Trimming removed 0 bases from V and 2 bases from J; junction bases left unmatched: 4. The CDR3 region is CAWSVDGGTYNEQFF. CDR3 sequence (DNA): TGTGCCTGGAGTGTGGACGGGGGGACCTACAATGAGCAGTTCTTC.

This clonotype came up many times. The V gene is TRBV5-1, the J gene TRBJ2-3; 7 nucleotides agree with TRBD1. The CDR3 runs 16 residues. The trim removed 4 bases at V and 2 bases at J, leaving 10 bases unmatched. CDR1 is SGHRS and CDR2 is YFSETQ in the germline V gene. CDR3 amino acids: CASSQTGTEYTDTQYF. CDR3 DNA: TGCGCCAGCAGCCAAACCGGGACAGAGTACACAGATACGCAGTATTTT.

Ten or more counts support this clonotype. The J gene is TRBJ1-2, the V gene TRBV30; no clear D. V was trimmed by 1 base and J by 5 bases, leaving 14 bases between them. The length of the CDR3 is 14 residues. Germline CDR1 is GTSNPN and CDR2 is SVGIG (reference sequence). As DNA, the CDR3 is TGTGCCTGGAGTGCCGGACGGATTTTATATGGCTACACCTTC. It encodes CAWSAGRILYGYTF.

This clonotype was observed a few times. The rearrangement links TRBV7-3 to TRBJ2-1, with TRBD2 matching over 7 bases. CDR1 is SGHTA, CDR2 FQGTGA, per germline. The CDR3 has 16 amino acids. V lost 1 base to trimming and J lost 0 bases; unmatched junction nucleotides: 3. The CDR3 coding sequence is TGTGCCAGCAGCTTAAACCCGGGAGGCTCCTACAATGAGCAGTTCTTC. Translated, it gives CASSLNPGGSYNEQFF.

The V and J genes are TRBV27 and TRBJ2-1, with 13 nucleotides matching TRBD2. V dropped 3 bases and J dropped 8; count of bases not matched to a gene: 7. Germline V lookup: CDR1 MNHEY, CDR2 SMNVEV (reference sequence). The CDR3 extends over 16 amino acids. CDR3 in amino acids: CASSFGLAGAIYEQFF. The CDR3 DNA sequence: TGTGCCAGCAGTTTCGGACTAGCGGGAGCGATCTATGAGCAGTTCTTC.

The rearrangement links TRBV14 to TRBJ1-1, with D possibly matching TRBD1 (5 bases). The CDR3 consists of 15 residues. The V end was cut by 5 bases, the J end by 1 base, with 14 bases between. Germline CDR1 reads SGHDN; CDR2 reads FVKESK. CDR3 nucleotides: TGTGCCAGCAGCGGACCTAGACAGTCGAACACTGAAGCTTTCTTT. This translates into CASSGPRQSNTEAFF.

This clonotype was detected ten times or more. This chain connects TRBV7-9 to TRBJ2-3; D uncertain. There are 13 residues in the CDR3. Germline assignment: CDR1 SEHNR and CDR2 FQNEAQ (reference sequence). V lost 1 base, J lost 4 bases, and 6 bases lay in between. DNA of the CDR3: TGTGCCAGCAGCTTAGTTGGTCCAGATACGCAGTATTTT. Its protein is CASSLVGPDTQYF.

As regards this clonotype: Possible read error: a much larger clone is one base away. The chain joins TRBV9 to TRBJ2-7, with a weak D call TRBD1 (5 bases). The CDR3 consists of 15 residues. Germline lookup yields CDR1 SGDLS and CDR2 YYNGEE. Trimming removed 1 base at V and 7 bases at J, with 18 bases between. DNA for the CDR3: TGTGCCAGCAGCGTAACCCCTAAGGGGCAAGGTGAGCAGTACTTC. Its translation: CASSVTPKGQGEQYF.

In its sample, this clonotype was seen many times. V usage is TRBV29-1 and J usage is TRBJ1-1, with D uncertain. This CDR3 spans 12 amino acids. Trimming removed 4 bases from V and 1 base from J, with 7 bases in between. Germline values: CDR1 SQVTM, CDR2 ANQGSEA. The CDR3 loop is CSVGSANTEAFF. The CDR3 region has the DNA TGCAGCGTTGGATCAGCGAACACTGAAGCTTTCTTT.

This clonotype was seen a handful of times. The chain uses TRBV20-1 and TRBJ1-5, with D perhaps matching TRBD1 (5 bases). The CDR3 is made up of 13 amino acids. V lost 0 bases, J lost 6 bases, and 9 bases lay in between. Per the germline V gene, CDR1 is DFQATT and CDR2 is SNEGSKA (reference sequence). CDR3 nucleotides: TGCAGTGCTAGAGATCGGACAAGTCAGCCCCAGCATTTT. Translation: CSARDRTSQPQHF.

This clonotype was recorded many times. V is TRBV6-2 or TRBV6-3 and J is TRBJ2-5; D is undetermined. The CDR3 runs to 16 residues. The V and J ends lost 3 bases and 0 bases respectively, with 14 bases between them. The germline V gene has CDR1 MNHEY and CDR2 SVGEGT. This CDR3 reads CASSYLRVADQETQYF. For the CDR3, the DNA is TGTGCCAGCAGTTATTTACGTGTAGCCGACCAAGAGACCCAGTACTTC.

This clonotype was seen many times. The genes are TRBV2 and TRBJ2-7; a possible D gene is TRBD1 (6 bases). Trimming shortened V by 6 bases and J by 5 bases, and 17 bases separated the two germline ends. CDR1 and CDR2 (germline): SNHLY, FYNNEI. This CDR3 has 14 residues. The CDR3 DNA reads as TGTGCCAGCAGCTCCTGGGAGCCAGGGGACGAGCAGTACTTC. This encodes CASSSWEPGDEQYF.

This clonotype was seen many times. The chain combines TRBV19 with TRBJ2-7; TRBD1 agrees at 7 bases. This CDR3 is 16 amino acids long. J lost 1 base, V lost 4 bases, and 10 bases had no gene match. The germline CDR1 and CDR2 sequences are LNHDA and SQIVND (reference sequence). CDR3 residues: CASSTTPGQRSYEQYF. CDR3 sequence (DNA): TGTGCCAGTAGTACCACGCCGGGACAGAGATCCTACGAGCAGTACTTC.

V gene TRBV14 combines with J gene TRBJ2-1; D unclear. V lost 1 base to trimming and J lost 10 bases, with 8 bases between them. CDR1 SGHDN and CDR2 FVKESK come from the germline V gene. CDR3 length: 12 residues. The CDR3 DNA reads TGTGCCAGCAGCCAAGGTAGGAAGGAGCAGTTCTTC. This translates into CASSQGRKEQFF.

This clonotype was seen only a few times. This chain uses TRBV25-1 with TRBJ1-2, with TRBD1 matching 9 bases. The CDR3 runs to 15 residues. The J segment lost 9 bases and the V segment lost 0 bases, leaving 8 bases of the junction unmatched. Looked up from germline, CDR1 is MGHDK and CDR2 is SYGVNS. CDR3 residues: CASSEYGTGFSSYTF. CDR3 DNA sequence: TGTGCCAGCAGTGAATATGGGACAGGGTTTAGCAGCTACACCTTC.

This chain uses TRBV14 with TRBJ2-5, with TRBD1 identical over 7 bases. Germline assignment: CDR1 SGHDN and CDR2 FVKESK. The V segment lost 5 bases and the J segment 13 bases; nucleotides outside the gene matches: 10. The CDR3 totals 12 residues. CDR3 nucleotide sequence: TGTGCCAGCAGCTCAGACAGGGTAACTCTGTACTTC. Translated: CASSSDRVTLYF.

This clonotype was seen many times. This rearrangement joins TRBV27 to TRBJ2-5; D perhaps matches TRBD2 (6 bases). Germline lookup yields CDR1 MNHEY and CDR2 SMNVEV (reference sequence). Trimming shortened V by 8 bases and J by 5 bases, and 21 bases separated the two germline ends. There are 15 residues in the CDR3. CDR3 sequence reads: CASLPLGRDDETQYF. The CDR3 DNA reads TGTGCCAGCCTCCCACTAGGGCGGGACGATGAGACCCAGTACTTC.

This clonotype was observed many times. J is TRBJ2-2 and V is TRBV6-5; D possibly corresponds to TRBD2 (7 bases). The CDR3 is 15 amino acids. Trimming removed 6 bases at V and 4 bases at J, with 15 bases between. CDR1 and CDR2 from the germline V gene are MNHEY and SVGAGI. The CDR3 protein is CASSLGGATTGELFF. The CDR3 coding sequence is TGTGCCAGCAGCTTAGGGGGGGCCACCACCGGGGAGCTGTTTTTT.

V usage is TRBV24-1 and J usage is TRBJ2-2; TRBD1 matches 7 bases. The length of the CDR3 is 17 residues. V lost 2 bases to trimming and J lost 1 base; unmatched junction nucleotides: 6. Germline loops: CDR1 KGHDR, CDR2 SFDVKD. CDR3 sequence: CATSDSTDRENTGELFF. In nucleotides, the CDR3 is TGTGCCACCAGTGATTCCACCGACAGGGAGAACACCGGGGAGCTGTTTTTT.

This clonotype has ten or more counts. This chain links TRBV24-1 with TRBJ1-1, with D perhaps matching TRBD1 (6 bases). Trimming left V 2 bases short and J 3 bases short, with 12 bases between. The CDR3 length is 15 residues. Germline V gives CDR1 KGHDR, CDR2 SFDVKD. The CDR3 loop is CATSDSQGRYTEAFF. The CDR3 coding sequence is TGTGCCACCAGTGATTCCCAGGGGCGGTACACTGAAGCTTTCTTT.

This clonotype appeared a few times. The V call is TRBV4-3, the J call TRBJ2-1; the D gene could be TRBD1 or TRBD2 (5 bases each). V shed 0 bases and J shed 4 bases, with 10 bases lying between them. Germline V lookup: CDR1 LGHNA, CDR2 YSLEER. The CDR3 sequence is 15 residues long. The CDR3 region has the DNA TGCGCCAGCAGCCAAGAATGGGACCATTACAATGAGCAGTTCTTC. Its protein product is CASSQEWDHYNEQFF.

The chain couples TRBV29-1 to TRBJ1-1, with 9 bases matching TRBD1. V lost 6 bases to trimming and J lost 5 bases; unmatched junction nucleotides: 7. The CDR3 sequence is 13 residues long. Looked up from germline, CDR1 is SQVTM and CDR2 is ANQGSEA. CDR3 sequence: CSVDSTGGTEAFF. The CDR3 DNA follows: TGCAGCGTAGATTCGACAGGGGGGACTGAAGCTTTCTTT.

This clonotype was seen a few times. The V call is TRBV28, the J call TRBJ1-2; D is undetermined. This CDR3 contains 14 residues. Looked up from germline, CDR1 is MDHEN and CDR2 is SYDVKM. Trimming took off 5 bases at V and 8 bases at J, with 18 bases between the two ends. The CDR3 sequence: CASSLTASFGGYTF. CDR3 DNA: TGTGCCAGCAGTCTCACCGCCTCGTTTGGAGGCTACACCTTC.